The present T cell receptor (beta chain) was sequenced within a study of T cells after posttransplantation cyclophosphamide. Cyclophosphamide on days +3 and +4 followed busulfan-fludarabine conditioning and a marrow graft. This clone has ten or more counts. Clones were sequenced by immunoSEQ multiplex PCR, and TCRdb holds only the in-frame ones, with some missing. Captured here are several thousand clones, none seen once; the top ten comprise approximately 3.5%. The TCR originated in a male patient aged 45 to 59 who received an allogeneic stem cell transplant from a related donor and was CMV-positive. Some T cells may be transferred from the graft donor. The material sequenced was PBMCs, taken less than 370 days after allogeneic stem cell transplant with posttransplant cyclophosphamide.

The CDR3 here is CARSPRTDMLRNTEAFF. The CDR3 region has the DNA TGTGCCAGAAGCCCTCGGACAGACATGTTAAGGAACACTGAAGCTTTCTTT. The chain combines TRBV5-3 with TRBJ1-1; TRBD1 is a possible D gene (6 bases). TRBV5-3 is an ORF for which the function is uncertain. CDR3 length: 17 residues. The V gene lost 4 bases and the J gene lost 1 base, with 20 bases spanning the gap.